The sequence of this TCR beta chain was determined in a study of blood T cell repertoires in COVID-19. Overall study context: Researchers got acute and convalescent COVID-19 samples from the United States, Italy and Spain. T cells, B-cell-depleted T cells, or PBMCs provided the cDNA or gDNA that served as material.

Per the study methods: Reference gene primers were amplified, and this amplification served to estimate nucleated cell counts. The table came from immunoSEQ multiplex PCR; TCRdb's copy has only in-frame clones and leaves some out. D and trimming come from the DNA, and the V and J calls and clone size come from that table. This table has 650,000 to 800,000 clones, about 90% appearing once. V was pared by 8 bases and J by 11 bases, with 16 bases of the junction left unmatched. CDR1 is MNHNY, CDR2 SVGAGI, per germline (reference sequence). The CDR3 runs 14 residues. The chain couples TRBV6-6 to TRBJ1-2, with 8 bases matching TRBD1. The receptor comes from a woman younger than 35 with acute or convalescent COVID-19. What was sequenced was peripheral blood. DNA of the CDR3: TGTGCCAGCCGATGGACAGGGTGGGTTGACGGGTACACCTTC. Translated: CASRWTGWVDGYTF.